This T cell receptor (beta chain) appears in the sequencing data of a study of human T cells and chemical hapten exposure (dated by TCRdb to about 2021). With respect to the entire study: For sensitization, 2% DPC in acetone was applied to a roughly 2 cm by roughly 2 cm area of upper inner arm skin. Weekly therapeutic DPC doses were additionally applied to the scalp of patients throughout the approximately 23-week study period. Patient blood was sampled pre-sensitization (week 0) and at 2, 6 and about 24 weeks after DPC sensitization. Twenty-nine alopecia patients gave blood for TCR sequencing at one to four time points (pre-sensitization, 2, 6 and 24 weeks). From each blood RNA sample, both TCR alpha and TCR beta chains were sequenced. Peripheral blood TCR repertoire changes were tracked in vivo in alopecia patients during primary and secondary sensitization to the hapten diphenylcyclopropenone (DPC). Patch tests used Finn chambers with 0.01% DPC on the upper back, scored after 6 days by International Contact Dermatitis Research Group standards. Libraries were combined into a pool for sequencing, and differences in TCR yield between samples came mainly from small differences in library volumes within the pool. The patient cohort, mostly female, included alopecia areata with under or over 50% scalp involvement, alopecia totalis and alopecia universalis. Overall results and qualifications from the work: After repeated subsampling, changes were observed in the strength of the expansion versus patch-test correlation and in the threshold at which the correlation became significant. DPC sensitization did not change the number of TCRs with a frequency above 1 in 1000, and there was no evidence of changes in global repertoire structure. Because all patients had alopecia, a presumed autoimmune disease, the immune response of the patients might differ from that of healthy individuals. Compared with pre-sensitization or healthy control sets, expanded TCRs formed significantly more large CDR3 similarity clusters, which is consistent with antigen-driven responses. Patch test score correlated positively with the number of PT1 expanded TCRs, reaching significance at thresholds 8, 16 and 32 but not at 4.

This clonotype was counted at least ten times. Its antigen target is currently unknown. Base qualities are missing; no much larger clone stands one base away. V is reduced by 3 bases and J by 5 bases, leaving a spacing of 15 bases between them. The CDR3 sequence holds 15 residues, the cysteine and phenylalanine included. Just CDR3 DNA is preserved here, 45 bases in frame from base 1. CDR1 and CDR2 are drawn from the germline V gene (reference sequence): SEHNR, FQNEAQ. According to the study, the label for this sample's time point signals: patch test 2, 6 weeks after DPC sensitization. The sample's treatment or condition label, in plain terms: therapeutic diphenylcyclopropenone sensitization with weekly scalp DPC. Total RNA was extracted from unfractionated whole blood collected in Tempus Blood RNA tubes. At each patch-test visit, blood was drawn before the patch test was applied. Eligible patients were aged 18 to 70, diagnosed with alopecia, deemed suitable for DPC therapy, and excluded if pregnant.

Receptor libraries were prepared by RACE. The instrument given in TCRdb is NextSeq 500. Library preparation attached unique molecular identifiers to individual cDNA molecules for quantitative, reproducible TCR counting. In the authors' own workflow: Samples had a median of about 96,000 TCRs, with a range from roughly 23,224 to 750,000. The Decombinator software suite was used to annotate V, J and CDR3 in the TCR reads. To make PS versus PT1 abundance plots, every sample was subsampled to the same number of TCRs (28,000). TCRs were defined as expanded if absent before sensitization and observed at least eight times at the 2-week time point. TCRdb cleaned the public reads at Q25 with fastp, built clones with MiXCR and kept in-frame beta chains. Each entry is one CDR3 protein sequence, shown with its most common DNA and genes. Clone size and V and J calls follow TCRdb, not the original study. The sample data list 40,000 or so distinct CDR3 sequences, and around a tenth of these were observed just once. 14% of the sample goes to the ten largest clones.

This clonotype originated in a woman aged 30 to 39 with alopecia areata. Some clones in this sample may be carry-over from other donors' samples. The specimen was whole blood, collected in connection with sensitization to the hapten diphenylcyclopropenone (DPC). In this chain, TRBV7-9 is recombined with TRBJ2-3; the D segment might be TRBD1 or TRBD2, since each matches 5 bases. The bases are TGTGCCAGCAGCTTGTGGGGGTCCAATGGAGATACGCAGTATTTT. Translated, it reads CASSLWGSNGDTQYF.